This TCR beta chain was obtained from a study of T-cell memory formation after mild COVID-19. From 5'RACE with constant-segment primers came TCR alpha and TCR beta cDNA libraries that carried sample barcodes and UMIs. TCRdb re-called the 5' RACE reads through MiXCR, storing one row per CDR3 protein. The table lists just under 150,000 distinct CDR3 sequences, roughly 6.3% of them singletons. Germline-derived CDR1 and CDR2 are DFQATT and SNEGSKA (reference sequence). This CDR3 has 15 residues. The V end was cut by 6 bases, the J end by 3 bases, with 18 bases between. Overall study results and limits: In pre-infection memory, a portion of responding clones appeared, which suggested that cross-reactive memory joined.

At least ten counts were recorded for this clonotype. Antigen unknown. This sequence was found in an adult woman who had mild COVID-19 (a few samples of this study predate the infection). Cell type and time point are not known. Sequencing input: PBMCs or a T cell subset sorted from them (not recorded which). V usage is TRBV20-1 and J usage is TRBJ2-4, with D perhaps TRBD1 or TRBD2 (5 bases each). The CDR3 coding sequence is TGCAGTGCCCCGGGCCCTACGAGGGGCAAAAACATTCAGTACTTC. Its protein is CSAPGPTRGKNIQYF.